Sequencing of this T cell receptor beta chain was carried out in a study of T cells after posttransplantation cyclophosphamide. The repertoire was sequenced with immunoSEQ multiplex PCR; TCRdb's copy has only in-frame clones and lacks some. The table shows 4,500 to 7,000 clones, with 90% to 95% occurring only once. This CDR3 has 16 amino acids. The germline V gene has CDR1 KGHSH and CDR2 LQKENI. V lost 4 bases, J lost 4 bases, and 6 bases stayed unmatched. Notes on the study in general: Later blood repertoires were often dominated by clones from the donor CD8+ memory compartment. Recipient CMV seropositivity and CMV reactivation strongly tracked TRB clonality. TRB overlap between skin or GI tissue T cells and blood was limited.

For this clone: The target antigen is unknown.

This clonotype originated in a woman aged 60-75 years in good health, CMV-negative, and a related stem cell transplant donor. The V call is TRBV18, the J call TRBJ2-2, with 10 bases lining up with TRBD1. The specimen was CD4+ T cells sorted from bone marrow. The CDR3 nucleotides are TGTGCCAGCTCACAAGCCGGGACAGGGGCCACCGGGGAGCTGTTTTTT. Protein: CASSQAGTGATGELFF.